The 12 T cell receptor beta chains below were found in one sample sequenced in a study of CD8 T cells in Susac syndrome. RNA amounts of about 0.5 to 1 ug underwent reverse transcription with random hexamers. TCRdb re-called the immunoSEQ multiplex PCR reads with MiXCR, one entry per CDR3 protein. The data show around 190,000 distinct CDR3 sequences, 85% to 95% seen once. Sequencing was performed on CD8+ T cells from PBMCs. The receptors were gathered from a human donor with multiple sclerosis.

The V call is TRBV3-1, the J call TRBJ2-5; 9 positions agree with TRBD2. The germline V gene has CDR1 LGHDT and CDR2 YNNKEL (reference sequence). V lost 0 bases and J lost 13; bases outside the gene matches: 9. This CDR3 has 14 amino acids. The CDR3 sequence: CASSQDLRGGHPYF. The CDR3 coding sequence is TGTGCCAGCAGCCAAGATCTGCGGGGGGGCCATCCGTACTTC.

V gene TRBV27 combines with J gene TRBJ2-3, with D perhaps TRBD2 (6 bases). V lost 3 bases and J 4 bases, leaving 8 bases between the germline ends. Germline CDR1 MNHEY, CDR2 SMNVEV (reference sequence). The CDR3 consists of 13 residues. Here the CDR3 DNA reads TGTGCCAGCAGTTTGTGGGAGGCAGATACGCAGTATTTT. This sequence encodes CASSLWEADTQYF.

The rearrangement joins TRBV29-1 to TRBJ2-2; 9 nucleotides match TRBD2. The CDR3 sequence is 14 residues long. Per germline, CDR1 SQVTM and CDR2 ANQGSEA. Germline trimming cut 6 bases from V and 6 bases from J; bases unmatched to any gene: 8. The CDR3 sequence is CSVDSGSRAGELFF. As DNA, the CDR3 is TGCAGCGTGGATAGCGGGAGTAGGGCCGGGGAGCTGTTTTTT.

The chain links TRBV2 to TRBJ1-1; 8 nucleotides line up with TRBD1. This CDR3 is 15 amino acids long. Germline V gene lookup returns CDR1 SNHLY and CDR2 FYNNEI. V lost 6 bases to trimming and J lost 3 bases; unmatched junction nucleotides: 9. CDR3: CASSDRQGLDTEAFF. The CDR3 nucleotides are TGTGCCAGCAGCGATCGACAGGGGTTGGACACTGAAGCTTTCTTT.

The DNA of the CDR3 is TGCGCCAGCAGTCAATGCCGCATCCCGCCCCGGGACAGGGAATTGAACTATGGCTACACCTTC. This codes for CASSQCRIPPRDRELNYGYTF. The V and J genes are TRBV23-1 and TRBJ1-2; 9 bases match TRBD1. TRBV23-1 is recorded as an ORF, its role being uncertain. The CDR3 runs 21 residues. With V trimmed by 1 base and J by 2 bases, 20 bases remained unmatched.

This clonotype has only one observation. This chain joins TRBV13 and TRBJ2-3; 7 bases agree with TRBD1. V lost 4 bases to trimming and J lost 2 bases; unmatched junction nucleotides: 18. Germline CDR1 and CDR2: PRHDT and FYEKMQ (reference sequence). This CDR3 is 19 amino acids long. CDR3 sequence reads: CASSSRQTGRAPITDTQYF. DNA of the CDR3: TGTGCCAGCAGCTCCCGCCAGACAGGGCGCGCCCCAATCACAGATACGCAGTATTTT.

The rearrangement uses TRBV20-1 and TRBJ1-2; TRBD1 is a possible D gene (5 bases). Germline V CDR1 and CDR2: DFQATT, SNEGSKA (reference sequence). Trimming took 0 bases from V and 2 from J, leaving 10 bases between them. This CDR3 region has 14 residues. CDR3: CSAREFGHNYGYTF. The CDR3, as DNA: TGCAGTGCTAGAGAGTTCGGACACAACTATGGCTACACCTTC.

The chain couples TRBV29-1 to TRBJ2-1; the D gene is possibly TRBD1 (6 bases). Trimming took off 3 bases at V and 8 bases at J, with 17 bases between the two ends. The V gene's germline CDR1 is SQVTM and CDR2 ANQGSEA. This CDR3 contains 14 residues. DNA for the CDR3: TGCAGCGTTGAGGGGGCCAACCCAGTCGATGAGCAGTTCTTC. Amino acids: CSVEGANPVDEQFF.

The chain links TRBV3-1 to TRBJ1-4, with D hard to call. The germline gives CDR1 LGHDT, CDR2 YNNKEL (reference sequence). V lost 1 base and J 1 base, leaving 10 bases between the germline ends. The CDR3 loop spans 16 amino acids. The CDR3, as DNA: TGTGCCAGCAGCCAAGGCCGCGGTGGAACTAATGAAAAACTGTTTTTT. Translation: CASSQGRGGTNEKLFF.

V is TRBV5-1 and J is TRBJ2-2, with 11 bases matching TRBD2. The CDR3 is made up of 16 amino acids. The trim removed 0 bases at V and 12 bases at J, leaving 10 bases unmatched. The germline CDR1 and CDR2 sequences are SGHRS and YFSETQ. The CDR3 DNA follows: TGCGCCAGCAGCTTGGCCGGACTAGCGGGTGCCATGAAGCTGTTTTTT. Its translation is CASSLAGLAGAMKLFF.

Here the CDR3 DNA reads TGTGCCAGCAGCTTAGAGTACGAGCAGTACTTC. Protein product: CASSLEYEQYF. This chain connects TRBV11-2 to TRBJ2-7, with D unresolved. The CDR3 spans 11 residues. Germline CDR1 SGHAT, CDR2 FQNNGV. V was clipped by 0 bases and J by 4 bases, with 1 base between them. Full variable domain (missing parts from reference TRBV11-2 and TRBJ2-7): EAGVAQSPRYKIIEKRQSVAFWCNPISGHATLYWYQQILGQGPKLLIQFQNNGVVDDSQLPKDRFSAERLKGVDSTLKIQPAKLEDSAVYLCASSLEYEQYFGPGTRLTVT.

CDR3 amino acids: CASSPSHLRHTQYF. Here the CDR3 DNA reads TGTGCCAGCAGCCCCTCCCACCTCAGGCATACGCAGTATTTT. The chain links TRBV6-2 or TRBV6-3 to TRBJ2-3; no firm D call. V was clipped by 6 bases and J by 7 bases, with 17 bases between them. CDR1 and CDR2 from the germline V gene are MNHEY and SVGEGT. The CDR3 consists of 14 residues.